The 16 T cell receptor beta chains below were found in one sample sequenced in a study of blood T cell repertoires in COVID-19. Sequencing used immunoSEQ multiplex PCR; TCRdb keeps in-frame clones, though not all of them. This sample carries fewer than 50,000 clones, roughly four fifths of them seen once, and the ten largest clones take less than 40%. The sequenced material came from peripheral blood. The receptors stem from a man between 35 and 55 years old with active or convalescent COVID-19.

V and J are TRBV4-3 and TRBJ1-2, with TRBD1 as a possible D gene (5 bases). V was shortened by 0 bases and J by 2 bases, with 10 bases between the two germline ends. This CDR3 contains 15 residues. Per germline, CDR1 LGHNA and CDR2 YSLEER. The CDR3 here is CASSQDSGLNYGYTF. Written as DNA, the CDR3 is TGCGCCAGCAGCCAAGATTCAGGGTTGAACTATGGCTACACCTTC.

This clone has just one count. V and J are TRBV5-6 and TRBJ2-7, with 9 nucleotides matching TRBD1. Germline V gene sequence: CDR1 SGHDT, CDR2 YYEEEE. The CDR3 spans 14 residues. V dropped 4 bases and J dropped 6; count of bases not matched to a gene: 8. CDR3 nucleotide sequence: TGTGCCAGCAGCGTGGGACAGGGACCCCTCGAGCAGTACTTC. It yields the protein CASSVGQGPLEQYF.

DNA of the CDR3: TGTGCCAGCAGTCCCGATCGGGCTGAAGCTTTCTTT. This encodes CASSPDRAEAFF. V and J are TRBV6-5 and TRBJ1-1, with no clear D. This CDR3 spans 12 amino acids. Germline V CDR1 and CDR2: MNHEY, SVGAGI. V was clipped by 5 bases and J by 6 bases, with 10 bases between them.

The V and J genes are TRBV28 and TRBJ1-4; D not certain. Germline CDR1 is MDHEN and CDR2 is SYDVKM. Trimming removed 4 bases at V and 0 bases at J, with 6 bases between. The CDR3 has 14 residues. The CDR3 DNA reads TGTGCCAGCAGTTCCGGGTCAACTAATGAAAAACTGTTTTTT. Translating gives CASSSGSTNEKLFF.

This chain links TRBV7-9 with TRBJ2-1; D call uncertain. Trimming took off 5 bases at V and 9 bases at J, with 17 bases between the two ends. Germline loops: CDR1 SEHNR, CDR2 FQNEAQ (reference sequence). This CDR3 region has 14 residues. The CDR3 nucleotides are TGTGCCAGCAGCAACCTTGAGGCTCCCTTTGAGCAGTTCTTC. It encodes CASSNLEAPFEQFF. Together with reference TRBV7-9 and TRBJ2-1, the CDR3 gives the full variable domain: DTGVSQNPRHKITKRGQNVTFRCDPISEHNRLYWYRQTLGQGPEFLTYFQNEAQLEKSRLLSDRFSAERPKGSFSTLEIQRTEQGDSAMYLCASSNLEAPFEQFFGPGTRLTVL.

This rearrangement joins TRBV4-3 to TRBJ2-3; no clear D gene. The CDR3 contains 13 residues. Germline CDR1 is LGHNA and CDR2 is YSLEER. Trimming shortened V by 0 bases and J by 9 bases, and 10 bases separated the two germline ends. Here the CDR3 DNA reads TGCGCCAGCAGCCAAGATAAGGCGGTAACGCAGTATTTT. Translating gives CASSQDKAVTQYF.

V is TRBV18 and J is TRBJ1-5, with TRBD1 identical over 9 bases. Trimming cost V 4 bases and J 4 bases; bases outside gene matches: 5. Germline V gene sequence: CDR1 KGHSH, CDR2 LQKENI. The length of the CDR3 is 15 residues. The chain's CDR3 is CASSLATGGNQPQHF. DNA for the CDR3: TGTGCCAGCTCACTCGCGACAGGGGGAAATCAGCCCCAGCATTTT.

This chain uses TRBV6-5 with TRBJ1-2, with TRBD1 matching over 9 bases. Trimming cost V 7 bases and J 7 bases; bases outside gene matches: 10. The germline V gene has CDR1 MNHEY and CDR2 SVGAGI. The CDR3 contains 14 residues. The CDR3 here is CASNGGGTGLGYTF. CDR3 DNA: TGTGCCAGCAACGGAGGAGGGACAGGGCTTGGCTACACCTTC.

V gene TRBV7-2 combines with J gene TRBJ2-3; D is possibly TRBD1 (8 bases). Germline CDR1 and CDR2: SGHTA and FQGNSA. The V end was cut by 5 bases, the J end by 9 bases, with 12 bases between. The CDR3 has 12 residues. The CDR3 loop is CASSIQGGTQYF. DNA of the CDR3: TGTGCCAGCAGCATACAGGGGGGGACGCAGTATTTT.

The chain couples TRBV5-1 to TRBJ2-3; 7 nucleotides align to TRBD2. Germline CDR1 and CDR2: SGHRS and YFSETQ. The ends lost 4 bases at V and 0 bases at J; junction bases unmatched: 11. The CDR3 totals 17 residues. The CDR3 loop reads CASSDPGGQRSTDTQYF. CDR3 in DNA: TGCGCCAGCAGCGATCCGGGAGGCCAGCGGAGCACAGATACGCAGTATTTT. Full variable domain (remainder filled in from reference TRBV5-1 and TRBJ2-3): KAGVTQTPRYLIKTRGQQVTLSCSPISGHRSVSWYQQTPGQGLQFLFEYFSETQRNKGNFPGRFSGRQFSNSRSEMNVSTLELGDSALYLCASSDPGGQRSTDTQYFGPGTRLTVL.

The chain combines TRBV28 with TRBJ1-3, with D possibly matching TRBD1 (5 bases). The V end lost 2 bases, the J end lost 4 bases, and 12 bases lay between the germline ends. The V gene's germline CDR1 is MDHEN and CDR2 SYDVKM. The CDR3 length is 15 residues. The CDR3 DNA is TGTGCCAGCAGTTTAAGTCAGGGTAACGGAAACACCATATATTTT. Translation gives CASSLSQGNGNTIYF. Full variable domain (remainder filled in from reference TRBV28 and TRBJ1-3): DVKVTQSSRYLVKRTGEKVFLECVQDMDHENMFWYRQDPGLGLRLIYFSYDVKMKEKGDIPEGYSVSREKKERFSLILESASTNQTSMYLCASSLSQGNGNTIYFGEGSWLTVV.

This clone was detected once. The chain's CDR3 is CASSLTGGGTEAFF. The CDR3 DNA follows: TGTGCCAGCAGCCTGACAGGGGGCGGCACTGAAGCTTTCTTT. The chain is built from TRBV11-3 and TRBJ1-1; 10 nucleotides align to TRBD1. The germline V gene has CDR1 SGHNT and CDR2 YENEEA. The V gene end was trimmed by 5 bases and the J gene end by 4 bases; junction bases not matched to a gene: 4. The CDR3 has 14 residues. The entire variable domain, with the rest obtained from reference TRBV11-3 and TRBJ1-1, is as follows: EAGVVQSPRYKIIEKKQPVAFWCNPISGHNTLYWYLQNLGQGPELLIRYENEEAVDDSQLPKDRFSAERLKGVDSTLKIQPAELGDSAVYLCASSLTGGGTEAFFGQGTRLTVV.

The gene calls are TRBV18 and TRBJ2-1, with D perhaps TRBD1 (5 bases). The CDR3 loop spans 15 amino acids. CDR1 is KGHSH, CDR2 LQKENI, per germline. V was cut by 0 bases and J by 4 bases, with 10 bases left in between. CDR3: CASSPPGRAYNEQFF. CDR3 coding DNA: TGTGCCAGCTCACCACCCGGCAGGGCGTACAATGAGCAGTTCTTC.

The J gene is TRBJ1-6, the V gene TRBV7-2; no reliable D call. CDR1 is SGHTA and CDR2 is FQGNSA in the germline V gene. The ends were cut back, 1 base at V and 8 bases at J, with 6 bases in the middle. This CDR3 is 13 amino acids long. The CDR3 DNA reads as TGTGCCAGCAGCTTAGGTACTGATTCACCCCTCCACTTT. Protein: CASSLGTDSPLHF.

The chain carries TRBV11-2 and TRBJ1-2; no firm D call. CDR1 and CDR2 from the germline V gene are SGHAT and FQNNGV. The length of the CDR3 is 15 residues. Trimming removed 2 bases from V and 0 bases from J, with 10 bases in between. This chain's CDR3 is CASSLSPTTNYGYTF. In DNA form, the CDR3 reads TGTGCCAGCAGCTTAAGTCCTACTACTAACTATGGCTACACCTTC.

The CDR3, as DNA: TGTGCCAGCAGCTTAGAGAAAGGCGGGGGGTCACGAAGCTACGAGCAGTACTTC. Protein sequence: CASSLEKGGGSRSYEQYF. The rearrangement uses TRBV11-3 and TRBJ2-7; 8 bases agree with TRBD2. This CDR3 is 18 amino acids long. Losses at the gene ends were 0 bases for V and 3 bases for J; bases not matched to a gene: 13. Germline V lookup: CDR1 SGHNT, CDR2 YENEEA.